This T cell receptor (beta chain) was documented in a study of shared clonotypes between healthy human individuals. Sequencing was performed with immunoSEQ multiplex PCR; in TCRdb, only in-frame clones are kept and a portion is missing. This table holds about 1 million clones, approximately 72% found once. The germline V gene encodes CDR1 KGHSH and CDR2 LQKENI. The CDR3 consists of 18 residues. V shed 4 bases, J shed 6 bases, and the junction held 14 bases outside the gene matches. The chain employs TRBV18 and TRBJ2-7, with 14 positions matching TRBD2. The source material was memory CD4+ T cells sorted from blood. Described subset: CD45RA-negative fraction. This clonotype was sampled from a man aged 18-30 years in good health. CDR3 amino acids: CASSRIPVGTSGRTEQYF. The CDR3 nucleotides are TGTGCCAGCTCACGAATTCCCGTCGGGACTAGCGGGAGAACCGAGCAGTACTTC.